These 21 T cell receptor beta chains were sequenced from one sample in a study of technical replicates of blood from a handful of donors. Sequencing was performed with immunoSEQ multiplex PCR; in TCRdb, only in-frame clones are kept and a portion is missing. The sample shows under 90,000 clones, around 97% of them seen only once. Input material: T cells isolated from PBMCs. All receptors come from a human donor in good health.

The J gene is TRBJ2-3, the V gene TRBV4-2; TRBD1 matches 7 bases. V shed 0 bases, J shed 6 bases, and the junction held 6 bases outside the gene matches. CDR3 length: 15 amino acids. Germline-derived CDR1 and CDR2 are LGHNA and YNFKEQ. This chain's CDR3 is CASSQDVTGTDTQYF. The CDR3 region has the DNA TGTGCCAGCAGCCAAGATGTGACAGGGACGGATACGCAGTATTTT.

A single count supports this clone. The chain has TRBV28 and TRBJ2-1; TRBD2 agrees at 12 bases. The V and J ends lost 6 bases and 4 bases, in that order; junction bases with no gene match: 19. The CDR3 runs to 20 residues. Germline lookup yields CDR1 MDHEN and CDR2 SYDVKM. CDR3 residues: CASRPQWTSGTRVWYNEQFF. The CDR3 DNA follows: TGTGCCAGCAGGCCGCAATGGACTAGCGGGACCCGAGTGTGGTACAATGAGCAGTTCTTC.

This chain uses TRBV6-5 with TRBJ2-1, with a tentative D call TRBD2 (6 bases). Trimming shortened V by 2 bases and J by 1 base, and 9 bases separated the two germline ends. This CDR3 comprises 15 residues. Looked up from germline, CDR1 is MNHEY and CDR2 is SVGAGI. The CDR3 coding sequence is TGTGCCAGCAGTTACCGCGGGGTGTCCTACAATGAGCAGTTCTTC. It translates to CASSYRGVSYNEQFF.

Notes on this clone: Mismatch with germline at one junction end may stem from a read error. CDR3 sequence reads: CASREDTF. The CDR3 nucleotides read TGTGCCAGCAGAGAGGACACCTTC. The rearrangement links TRBV2 to TRBJ2-7; perhaps TRBD1 as D (5 bases). CDR1 is SNHLY, CDR2 FYNNEI, per germline. This CDR3 contains 8 residues.

The chain couples TRBV19 to TRBJ2-5; 7 bases agree with TRBD2. V was clipped by 3 bases and J by 0 bases; unmatched bases: 10. This CDR3 is 17 amino acids long. From germline, CDR1 is LNHDA and CDR2 SQIVND (reference sequence). CDR3 in amino acids: CASSMAKLAANQETQYF. The CDR3 nucleotides are TGTGCCAGTAGTATGGCGAAGCTAGCGGCGAACCAAGAGACCCAGTACTTC.

The chain joins TRBV4-1 to TRBJ2-1; tentative D call: TRBD2 (5 bases). V was shortened by 2 bases and J by 2 bases, with 7 bases between the two germline ends. Germline V gene sequence: CDR1 MGHRA, CDR2 YSYEKL. This CDR3 spans 14 amino acids. The CDR3 DNA sequence: TGCGCCAGCAGCCAACTAGCTCCCTACAATGAGCAGTTCTTC. Amino acids: CASSQLAPYNEQFF.

CDR3 residues: CASSSLRGSEKLFF. The CDR3 coding sequence is TGTGCCAGCAGCTCCCTGAGAGGGAGTGAAAAACTGTTTTTT. J is TRBJ1-4 and V is TRBV7-6; D gene ambiguous. V was clipped by 4 bases and J by 7 bases, with 13 bases between them. In germline, CDR1 is SGHVS, CDR2 FNYEAQ. There are 14 residues in the CDR3.

V is TRBV27 and J is TRBJ2-2, with D unclear. CDR3 length: 15 residues. V was trimmed by 0 bases and J by 4 bases, leaving 9 bases between them. The germline gives CDR1 MNHEY, CDR2 SMNVEV (reference sequence). This CDR3 reads CASSLSMSTTGELFF. The CDR3 bases are TGTGCCAGCAGTTTATCGATGAGTACCACCGGGGAGCTGTTTTTT.

This clone was found once. V gene TRBV14 combines with J gene TRBJ2-1, with TRBD2 identical over 11 bases. Germline trimming cut 4 bases from V and 12 bases from J; bases unmatched to any gene: 5. The CDR3 runs to 13 residues. CDR1 and CDR2 from the germline V gene are SGHDN and FVKESK. For the CDR3, the DNA is TGTGCCAGCAGCCGGTCGGGACTAGCGGTGCAGTTCTTC. Its protein is CASSRSGLAVQFF.

The chain uses TRBV28 and TRBJ2-2; a possible D gene is TRBD2 (6 bases). The CDR3 sequence is 16 residues long. Trimming pared 4 bases from V and 6 bases from J, leaving 18 bases between. Germline V gene data show CDR1 as MDHEN and CDR2 as SYDVKM. CDR3 coding DNA: TGTGCCAGCAGTTCTCCGACCCCGGGAGAGCCCGGGGAGCTGTTTTTT. Amino acids: CASSSPTPGEPGELFF. Drawing the rest from reference TRBV28 and TRBJ2-2, the complete variable domain is DVKVTQSSRYLVKRTGEKVFLECVQDMDHENMFWYRQDPGLGLRLIYFSYDVKMKEKGDIPEGYSVSREKKERFSLILESASTNQTSMYLCASSSPTPGEPGELFFGEGSRLTVL.

This clone has more than one count but fewer than ten. The chain recombines TRBV21-1 with TRBJ1-1; the D call in the table, TRBD1, was not verified against the DNA. TRBV21-1 is reported as a pseudogene. This CDR3 contains 18 residues. CDR3 coding DNA: TGTGCCAGCAGCAAAGGAGACCGGGACAGGGGATCGGACACTGAAGCTTTCTTT. Its translation: CASSKGDRDRGSDTEAFF.

CDR3 bases: TGTGCCAGCTCACCAGGAGCGTTTGAAGCTTTCTTT. Protein product: CASSPGAFEAFF. This chain links TRBV18 with TRBJ1-1; the D is unclear. Germline assignment: CDR1 KGHSH and CDR2 LQKENI. CDR3 length equals 12 residues. V gave up 2 bases and J gave up 7 bases, with 8 bases separating them.

This chain uses TRBV7-9 with TRBJ2-5, with 12 bases identical to TRBD2. Germline CDR1 SEHNR, CDR2 FQNEAQ (reference sequence). The CDR3 loop spans 17 amino acids. Unmatched junction bases numbered 7, after V lost 0 bases and J lost 5 bases. In DNA form, the CDR3 reads TGTGCCAGCAGCTTAGCGCTAGGACTAGCGGGACGGGAGACCCAGTACTTC. It yields the protein CASSLALGLAGRETQYF.

The chain employs TRBV5-1 and TRBJ2-7, with D uncertain. This CDR3 is 13 amino acids long. From germline, CDR1 is SGHRS and CDR2 YFSETQ. V dropped 3 bases and J dropped 0 bases, with 7 bases sitting between them. The CDR3 region has the DNA TGCGCCAGCAGCTCACAAAGCTCCTACGAGCAGTACTTC. Its protein product is CASSSQSSYEQYF. Full variable domain (missing parts from reference TRBV5-1 and TRBJ2-7): KAGVTQTPRYLIKTRGQQVTLSCSPISGHRSVSWYQQTPGQGLQFLFEYFSETQRNKGNFPGRFSGRQFSNSRSEMNVSTLELGDSALYLCASSSQSSYEQYFGPGTRLTVT.

This chain joins TRBV30 and TRBJ1-5; 8 bases map to TRBD1. The V segment lost 2 bases and the J segment 4 bases; nucleotides outside the gene matches: 7. From germline, CDR1 is GTSNPN and CDR2 SVGIG (reference sequence). CDR3 length equals 15 residues. The CDR3 DNA reads TGTGCCTGGAGTCGCCCGGACAGGGATAATCAGCCCCAGCATTTT. Protein: CAWSRPDRDNQPQHF.

This chain links TRBV10-1 with TRBJ2-1; D perhaps matches TRBD2 (5 bases). Per the germline V gene, CDR1 is WNHNN and CDR2 is SYGVQD (reference sequence). This CDR3 is 13 amino acids long. The V gene lost 3 bases and the J gene lost 7 bases, with 10 bases spanning the gap. In DNA form, the CDR3 reads TGCGCCAGCAGTGATATCGGGATGAATGAGCAGTTCTTC. It codes for CASSDIGMNEQFF.

The chain combines TRBV18 with TRBJ2-7; weak D call: TRBD1 (6 bases). The V gene lost 2 bases and the J gene lost 6 bases, with 11 bases spanning the gap. Germline V lookup: CDR1 KGHSH, CDR2 LQKENI. The CDR3 sequence is 13 residues long. CDR3 loop: CASSPTDSSEQYF. The CDR3 bases are TGTGCCAGCTCACCAACGGACAGTTCCGAGCAGTACTTC.

This clone was counted once. The chain is built from TRBV7-9 and TRBJ1-2; perhaps TRBD1 as D (5 bases). Trimming shortened V by 5 bases and J by 3 bases, and 19 bases separated the two germline ends. CDR3 size: 16 residues. Per the germline V gene, CDR1 is SEHNR and CDR2 is FQNEAQ (reference sequence). The DNA of the CDR3 is TGTGCCAGCAGCGGAGGGACCCACGGACCTTACTATGGCTACACCTTC. Encoded protein: CASSGGTHGPYYGYTF.

V gene TRBV7-3 combines with J gene TRBJ2-3; TRBD1 agrees at 10 bases. J gave up 3 bases and V 4 bases, and 7 bases lay outside the gene matches. Germline V lookup: CDR1 SGHTA, CDR2 FQGTGA. CDR3 size: 16 residues. CDR3 residues: CASSSSPGQGTDTQYF. DNA of the CDR3: TGTGCCAGCAGCTCATCACCGGGACAGGGGACAGATACGCAGTATTTT.

This sequence joins TRBV7-9 and TRBJ1-4, with unresolved D. Trimming took off 2 bases at V and 0 bases at J, with 7 bases between the two ends. CDR1 and CDR2 from the germline V gene are SEHNR and FQNEAQ (reference sequence). The CDR3 covers 15 residues. CDR3 sequence (DNA): TGTGCCAGCAGCTTAATCGGGGCAACTAATGAAAAACTGTTTTTT. Encoded protein: CASSLIGATNEKLFF.

This chain joins TRBV7-3 and TRBJ2-3; D call uncertain. Germline CDR1 is SGHTA and CDR2 is FQGTGA. V gave up 2 bases and J gave up 4 bases, with 4 bases separating them. This CDR3 region has 12 residues. This CDR3 is CASSLDSDTQYF. The CDR3 region has the DNA TGTGCCAGCAGCTTAGACTCAGATACGCAGTATTTT.